A single sample gave rise to the 10 T cell receptor beta chains below, sequenced in a study of human T cells and chemical hapten exposure (TCRdb year 2021). Interpreted using the paper, the time point label stands for: patch test 3, about 24 weeks after DPC sensitization. What this sample's treatment or condition label stands for: therapeutic diphenylcyclopropenone sensitization with weekly scalp DPC. The library was produced with RACE. TCRdb shows the sequencer as NextSeq 500. The public reads were run again by TCRdb, first through fastp at Q25 and then through MiXCR, and only productive beta chains were kept. Rows merge per CDR3 protein into single entries with the most common DNA and genes. This sample is represented by 50,000 to 60,000 distinct CDR3 sequences; 9.5% to 15% of them were singletons. The top ten hold roughly 2.3% of the sample. This specimen was whole blood, taken in connection with sensitization to the hapten diphenylcyclopropenone (DPC). These receptors were collected from a man aged 25 to 40 with alopecia areata. Some clones in this sample may be carry-over from other donors' samples.

This clonotype came up many times. The V gene is TRBV20-1, the J gene TRBJ1-2, with D possibly being TRBD1 (6 bases). Germline V gene data show CDR1 as DFQATT and CDR2 as SNEGSKA (reference sequence). The CDR3 length is 15 residues. V was pared by 0 bases and J by 3 bases, with 14 bases between. The CDR3 spells CSARDVRGLHYGYTF. The CDR3 DNA reads as TGCAGTGCTAGAGATGTACGGGGGCTACACTATGGCTACACCTTC.

In its sample, this clonotype was seen many times. The V and J genes are TRBV7-3 and TRBJ2-2, with D possibly TRBD1 on 6 matching bases. The germline CDR1 and CDR2 sequences are SGHTA and FQGTGA. Trimming took 3 bases from V and 6 from J, leaving 17 bases between them. The CDR3 has 16 residues. As DNA, the CDR3 is TGTGCCAGCAGCTTGGGGCAGGGGCAGGAGGCCGGGGAGCTGTTTTTT. Translating gives CASSLGQGQEAGELFF.

This clonotype is judged medium-sized. The chain recombines TRBV7-9 with TRBJ1-1; D is undetermined. Trimming took 1 base from V and 7 from J, leaving 7 bases between them. The length of the CDR3 is 12 residues. Per the germline V gene, CDR1 is SEHNR and CDR2 is FQNEAQ (reference sequence). This CDR3 is CASSLDRFEAFF. The CDR3 DNA reads as TGTGCCAGCAGCTTAGACAGATTTGAAGCTTTCTTT.

In its sample, this clonotype was seen a few times. The V call is TRBV9, the J call TRBJ1-5, with 8 bases lining up with TRBD1. The length of the CDR3 is 15 residues. Losses at the gene ends were 3 bases for V and 0 bases for J; bases not matched to a gene: 2. Germline V CDR1 and CDR2: SGDLS, YYNGEE. In nucleotides, the CDR3 is TGTGCCAGCAGCGAGGGACAGGTTAGCAATCAGCCCCAGCATTTT. It translates to CASSEGQVSNQPQHF.

In DNA, the CDR3 is TGTGCCAGCAGTTACTCGACTGGGGGGCATTCGAACACTGAAGCTTTCTTT. As protein: CASSYSTGGHSNTEAFF. This chain connects TRBV6-2 or TRBV6-3 to TRBJ1-1, with D perhaps matching TRBD1 (6 bases). Trimming removed 0 bases at V and 1 base at J, with 15 bases between. Germline V gene sequence: CDR1 MNHEY, CDR2 SVGEGT. The CDR3 is 17 amino acids.

The V gene is TRBV7-3, the J gene TRBJ1-1; perhaps TRBD1 as D (5 bases). V gave up 5 bases and J gave up 2 bases, with 12 bases separating them. This CDR3 region has 14 residues. Germline CDR1 and CDR2: SGHTA and FQGTGA. The CDR3 reads CASSPGEINTEAFF. The CDR3 DNA sequence: TGTGCCAGCAGCCCGGGGGAGATTAACACTGAAGCTTTCTTT.

In its sample, this clonotype was seen many times. V usage is TRBV28 and J usage is TRBJ2-3; 7 nucleotides match TRBD2. The V gene's germline CDR1 is MDHEN and CDR2 SYDVKM. CDR3 size: 16 residues. Trimming removed 2 bases from V and 6 bases from J; junction bases left unmatched: 11. CDR3 sequence: CASSLGLAVVSDTQYF. CDR3 bases: TGTGCCAGCAGTTTAGGGCTAGCGGTAGTGTCGGATACGCAGTATTTT. The full variable domain, its missing parts supplied by reference TRBV28 and TRBJ2-3, is DVKVTQSSRYLVKRTGEKVFLECVQDMDHENMFWYRQDPGLGLRLIYFSYDVKMKEKGDIPEGYSVSREKKERFSLILESASTNQTSMYLCASSLGLAVVSDTQYFGPGTRLTVL.

The genes are TRBV18 and TRBJ2-7, with D possibly TRBD1 on 5 matching bases. The V end was cut by 1 base, the J end by 5 bases, with 12 bases between. This CDR3 is built from 14 residues. Germline loops: CDR1 KGHSH, CDR2 LQKENI. DNA for the CDR3: TGTGCCAGCTCACCACGGGCAGGGTTTGACGAGCAGTACTTC. Its protein is CASSPRAGFDEQYF.

The chain recombines TRBV5-1 with TRBJ2-7, with no clear D. V was shortened by 0 bases and J by 6 bases, with 13 bases between the two germline ends. Germline CDR1 is SGHRS and CDR2 is YFSETQ. The CDR3 covers 14 residues. The CDR3 region is CASSLEETSLEQYF. The CDR3 region has the DNA TGCGCCAGCAGCTTGGAGGAGACTTCACTCGAGCAGTACTTC.

This chain links TRBV12-3 or TRBV12-4 with TRBJ2-7, with TRBD1 matching 8 bases. V dropped 10 bases and J dropped 6; count of bases not matched to a gene: 11. This CDR3 comprises 13 residues. The CDR3 loop reads CATGSETGVEQYF. The CDR3 coding sequence is TGTGCCACAGGGTCCGAGACAGGGGTCGAGCAGTACTTC.